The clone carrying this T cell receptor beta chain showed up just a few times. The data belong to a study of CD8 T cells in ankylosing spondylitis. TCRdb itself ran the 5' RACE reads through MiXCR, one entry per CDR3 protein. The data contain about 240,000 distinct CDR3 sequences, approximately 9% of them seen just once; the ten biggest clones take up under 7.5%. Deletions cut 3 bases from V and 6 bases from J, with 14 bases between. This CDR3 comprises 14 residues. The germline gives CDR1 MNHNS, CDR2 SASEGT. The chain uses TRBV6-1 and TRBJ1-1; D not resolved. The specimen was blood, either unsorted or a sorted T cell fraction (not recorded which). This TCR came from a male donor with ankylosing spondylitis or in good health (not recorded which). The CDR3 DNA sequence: TGTGCCAGCAGTGACCCAGGACGTTTGGCTGAAGCTTTCTTT. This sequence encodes CASSDPGRLAEAFF.